Presented here are 25 T cell receptor beta chains from one specimen sequenced in a study of blood T cells in healthy people across ages. Through a sample-barcoded 5' primer and a J-beta primer mix, a second PCR was run for roughly 6 to 12 cycles. In TCRdb, the 5' RACE reads were re-called with MiXCR into one record per CDR3 protein. The top ten clones hold 40% to 50% of a sample with 780,000 or so distinct CDR3 sequences, about 48% of them seen once. The sequenced sample consisted of blood. These receptors all come from a man at least 80 years old in good health.

V is TRBV6-2 or TRBV6-3 and J is TRBJ2-3; 11 positions match TRBD2. The CDR3 runs to 15 residues. The germline gives CDR1 MNHEY, CDR2 SVGEGT. Trimming at V came to 7 bases and at J to 4 bases, leaving 7 bases not matched to a gene. For the CDR3, the DNA is TGTGCCAGCATGTTAGCGGGAGGGGGAGCAGATACGCAGTATTTT. Its translation: CASMLAGGGADTQYF.

The chain couples TRBV28 to TRBJ2-1; 13 bases line up with TRBD2. The V segment lost 7 bases and the J segment 6 bases; nucleotides outside the gene matches: 6. Looked up from germline, CDR1 is MDHEN and CDR2 is SYDVKM. CDR3 length: 15 amino acids. This CDR3 is CASTARTSGSNEQFF. The CDR3 DNA sequence: TGTGCCAGCACGGCTCGGACTAGCGGGAGCAATGAGCAGTTCTTC. Looking up the rest from reference TRBV28 and TRBJ2-1 gives the full variable domain: DVKVTQSSRYLVKRTGEKVFLECVQDMDHENMFWYRQDPGLGLRLIYFSYDVKMKEKGDIPEGYSVSREKKERFSLILESASTNQTSMYLCASTARTSGSNEQFFGPGTRLTVL.

The sample holds one count of this clonotype. The chain combines TRBV4-1 with TRBJ1-6; D ambiguous. Trimming left V 1 base short and J 0 bases short, with 7 bases between. This CDR3 comprises 16 residues. CDR1 is MGHRA, CDR2 YSYEKL, per germline. The DNA of the CDR3 is TGCGCCAGCAGCCAAGTTGGCGGCTCCTATAATTCACCCCTCCACTTT. Translated: CASSQVGGSYNSPLHF.

This chain connects TRBV20-1 to TRBJ1-1; tentatively, D is TRBD1 (5 bases). The V end lost 2 bases, the J end lost 0 bases, and 13 bases lay between the germline ends. Germline V gene sequence: CDR1 DFQATT, CDR2 SNEGSKA (reference sequence). The CDR3 is 15 amino acids. Written as DNA, the CDR3 is TGCAGTGCTAGACATGGGGGACTGTTGAACACTGAAGCTTTCTTT. Translation gives CSARHGGLLNTEAFF.

The chain uses TRBV13 and TRBJ2-3; D could derive from TRBD1 or TRBD2 (5 bases each). V was clipped by 4 bases and J by 14 bases, with 25 bases between them. This CDR3 spans 15 amino acids. Germline CDR1 PRHDT, CDR2 FYEKMQ (reference sequence). For the CDR3, the DNA is TGTGCCAGCAGCTATGGGGCCTCGGGGTTCAGATACGCGTATTTT. It yields the protein CASSYGASGFRYAYF.

This sequence joins TRBV11-2 and TRBJ2-3; D might be TRBD2 (5 bases). CDR3 length equals 12 residues. V lost 4 bases and J lost 14, with 16 bases in between. CDR1 and CDR2 (germline): SGHAT, FQNNGV. CDR3 coding DNA: TGTGCCAGCAGCTACCCTCGGGGATACGCGTATTTT. Protein sequence: CASSYPRGYAYF.

In its sample, this clonotype was seen once. The chain has TRBV6-4 and TRBJ1-4; the match to TRBD1 covers 9 bases. The J segment lost 10 bases and the V segment lost 8 bases, leaving 11 bases of the junction unmatched. Per germline, CDR1 MRHNA and CDR2 SNTAGT. The CDR3 loop spans 14 amino acids. Here the CDR3 reads CASQSGQGTGKLFF. Here the CDR3 DNA reads TGTGCCAGCCAGTCGGGACAGGGAACTGGAAAACTGTTTTTT.

Ten or more counts support this clonotype. This chain links TRBV28 with TRBJ1-3; no definite D call. The CDR3 totals 17 residues. The V end was cut by 5 bases, the J end by 0 bases, with 17 bases between. Germline-derived CDR1 and CDR2 are MDHEN and SYDVKM. The CDR3 DNA is TGTGCCAGCAGTCCACCGCCGCGGGTGCGCTCTGGAAACACCATATATTTT. It codes for CASSPPPRVRSGNTIYF.

The V gene is TRBV5-1, the J gene TRBJ2-1, with D unclear. CDR1 and CDR2 (germline): SGHRS, YFSETQ. The ends were cut back, 1 base at V and 10 bases at J, with 9 bases in the middle. The CDR3 runs 12 residues. CDR3 region: CASSLPASEQFF. The CDR3 DNA reads as TGCGCCAGCAGCTTGCCCGCTTCCGAGCAGTTCTTC.

This clonotype was detected only a few times. The chain joins TRBV14 to TRBJ2-1; TRBD2 agrees at 8 bases. The germline V gene encodes CDR1 SGHDN and CDR2 FVKESK. The CDR3 covers 16 residues. V trimming: 5 bases; J trimming: 6 bases; junction bases outside the gene matches: 12. In DNA, the CDR3 is TGTGCCAGCAGCAGTTACCCGGGACTAGTCATCAATGAGCAGTTCTTC. Translated, it gives CASSSYPGLVINEQFF.

This clonotype was counted between two and nine times. The rearrangement joins TRBV12-3 or TRBV12-4 to TRBJ2-5; a weak D match, TRBD2 (5 bases). Matching the DNA end better, TRBJ2-7 makes the J call doubtful. The length of the CDR3 is 12 residues. The CDR3 nucleotides are TGTGCCAGCAGTTCAAGGGCGGGCGAGCAGTACTTC. This encodes CASSSRAGEQYF.

The chain has TRBV7-2 and TRBJ2-7; D remains unclear. The CDR3 extends over 14 amino acids. The V gene's germline CDR1 is SGHTA and CDR2 FQGNSA. V gave up 6 bases and J gave up 3 bases, with 15 bases separating them. The CDR3 region has the DNA TGTGCCAGCAGTCCCGAAACATGGAACTACGAGCAGTACTTC. Protein sequence: CASSPETWNYEQYF.

The chain has TRBV29-1 and TRBJ1-5; D is undetermined. CDR1 and CDR2 from the germline V gene are SQVTM and ANQGSEA. There are 13 residues in the CDR3. The V end was cut by 2 bases, the J end by 6 bases, with 11 bases between. The CDR3 bases are TGCAGCGTTGAATCCCGCCGGGGTCAGCCCCAGCATTTT. It yields the protein CSVESRRGQPQHF.

This clonotype was detected a few times. The rearrangement uses TRBV28 and TRBJ2-3; 9 positions agree with TRBD2. The CDR3 is 13 residues long. Germline CDR1 MDHEN, CDR2 SYDVKM. Trimming cost V 10 bases and J 7 bases; bases outside gene matches: 9. The chain's CDR3 is CANRQAGGHTQYF. In DNA form, the CDR3 reads TGTGCCAACCGTCAAGCGGGAGGCCATACGCAGTATTTT.

The DNA for the CDR3 is TGCGCCAGCAGCCAAGATCTTAGTTCGGGGAGTGTCCGGTCCTACAATGAGCAGTTCTTC. It translates to CASSQDLSSGSVRSYNEQFF. This rearrangement joins TRBV4-1 to TRBJ2-1; D may be TRBD2 (5 bases). The germline gives CDR1 MGHRA, CDR2 YSYEKL. CDR3 length: 20 amino acids. The ends were cut back, 0 bases at V and 1 base at J, with 22 bases in the middle.

This clonotype turned up a few times. The chain carries TRBV29-1 and TRBJ2-7; D perhaps matches TRBD2 (5 bases). The CDR3 length is 11 residues. Germline V gene lookup returns CDR1 SQVTM and CDR2 ANQGSEA. V was shortened by 6 bases and J by 6 bases, with 12 bases between the two germline ends. CDR3 protein: CSVGNGCEQYF. The CDR3 DNA follows: TGCAGCGTCGGGAACGGCTGCGAGCAGTACTTC.

This clonotype turned up a few times. The gene calls are TRBV20-1 and TRBJ2-7, with no clear D. CDR1 is DFQATT and CDR2 is SNEGSKA in the germline V gene (reference sequence). CDR3 length: 14 amino acids. Trimming took 6 bases from V and 2 from J, leaving 17 bases between them. The CDR3 DNA follows: TGCAGTGCCCCGACCTGGACGGATCCCTACGAGCAGTACTTC. Translating it yields CSAPTWTDPYEQYF.

V is TRBV3-1 and J is TRBJ2-3, with D hard to call. The germline V and J ends were trimmed by 3 bases and 14 bases, with 21 bases remaining between them. In germline, CDR1 is LGHDT, CDR2 YNNKEL (reference sequence). The CDR3 runs to 14 residues. The DNA for the CDR3 is TGTGCCAGCAGCCAGTGGGCTGCTCGGAGATACGCGTATTTT. This gives the protein CASSQWAARRYAYF.

This clonotype was seen more than once but under ten times. The CDR3 nucleotides are TGCAGTGCTAGCAGGGCAGGGCCTACGGATGAGCAGTTCTTC. Residues: CSASRAGPTDEQFF. This sequence joins TRBV20-1 and TRBJ2-1, with D perhaps matching TRBD1 (5 bases). The CDR3 is made up of 14 amino acids. Germline values: CDR1 DFQATT, CDR2 SNEGSKA (reference sequence). The V end was cut by 3 bases, the J end by 8 bases, with 17 bases between.

The chain carries TRBV4-3 and TRBJ2-1; the D is unclear. CDR3 size: 14 residues. Trimming pared 0 bases from V and 9 bases from J, leaving 12 bases between. The germline gives CDR1 LGHNA, CDR2 YSLEER. The CDR3 here is CASSQEALKTEQFF. As DNA, the CDR3 is TGCGCCAGCAGCCAAGAGGCTCTCAAGACTGAGCAGTTCTTC.

The genes are TRBV4-1 and TRBJ2-7; TRBD1 matches 12 bases. The V and J ends lost 3 bases and 4 bases, in that order; junction bases with no gene match: 4. The germline CDR1 and CDR2 sequences are MGHRA and YSYEKL. This CDR3 has 15 amino acids. The CDR3 here is CASSHGTGGAYEQYF. The CDR3 DNA reads TGCGCCAGCAGCCACGGGACAGGGGGCGCGTACGAGCAGTACTTC.

This clonotype occurred a few times. The rearrangement links TRBV5-1 to TRBJ2-1; no clear D. The CDR3 has 13 residues. Trimming removed 4 bases at V and 6 bases at J, with 11 bases between. Germline-derived CDR1 and CDR2 are SGHRS and YFSETQ. The CDR3: CASSPAVGNEQFF. As DNA, the CDR3 is TGCGCCAGCAGCCCCGCTGTAGGCAATGAGCAGTTCTTC.

This clonotype was seen only a few times. V usage is TRBV18 and J usage is TRBJ2-5; no clear D gene. The germline CDR1 and CDR2 sequences are KGHSH and LQKENI. CDR3 size: 15 residues. Trimming shortened V by 1 base and J by 7 bases, and 16 bases separated the two germline ends. CDR3 loop: CASSPLKLNVGTQYF. The CDR3 DNA reads TGTGCCAGCTCACCACTAAAACTAAACGTGGGGACCCAGTACTTC.

The genes are TRBV3-1 and TRBJ2-5, with D tentatively TRBD1 (6 bases). The CDR3 runs 15 residues. The germline V and J ends were trimmed by 3 bases and 0 bases, with 11 bases remaining between them. Per germline, CDR1 LGHDT and CDR2 YNNKEL (reference sequence). The CDR3 spells CASSHRTAYQETQYF. CDR3 sequence (DNA): TGTGCCAGCAGCCACAGGACAGCGTACCAAGAGACCCAGTACTTC.

This chain uses TRBV2 with TRBJ2-7; D could derive from TRBD1 or TRBD2 (7 bases each). The CDR3 loop spans 15 amino acids. Germline CDR1 SNHLY, CDR2 FYNNEI. Trimming stripped 5 bases from V and 6 bases from J, with 20 bases between. CDR3 residues: CASSPETGRVGEQYF. The CDR3 region has the DNA TGTGCCAGCAGTCCCGAGACAGGGAGGGTGGGCGAGCAGTACTTC.